This T cell receptor beta chain was sequenced for a study of blood T cell repertoires in COVID-19. Study-wide background: COVID-19 samples from acute and convalescent phases originated in the United States, Italy and Spain. Sources were T cells, B-cell-depleted T cells, or PBMCs; the material itself was cDNA or gDNA.

This CDR3 comprises 15 residues. The V and J ends lost 7 bases and 5 bases, in that order; junction bases with no gene match: 11. Germline values: CDR1 MNHEY, CDR2 SVGAGI. How the authors handled the data: Cell counts per sample came from amplifying reference gene primers. Data came from immunoSEQ multiplex PCR; TCRdb stores just in-frame clones and leaves some out. That table is the source of V, J and clone size, and D and trimming were worked out from the DNA. The data hold some 60,000 clones, with about 86% observed a single time. The source material was peripheral blood. The chain uses TRBV6-5 and TRBJ2-5; 9 nucleotides match TRBD1. The TCR was taken from an elderly woman with active or convalescent COVID-19. The chain's CDR3 is CASTSDRGDRETQYF. CDR3 coding DNA: TGTGCCAGCACATCGGACAGGGGAGATAGGGAGACCCAGTACTTC.